The 22 T cell receptor beta chains reported below all come from one sample, sequenced in a study of vaccination effects on CD4 cells after COVID-19. For these TCRs, the target antigens are not known. Using immunoSEQ multiplex PCR, the repertoire was profiled, and TCRdb retains in-frame clones only, with some absent. The data contain about 66,000 clones, 76% of them singletons. Sequencing was preceded by expansion of antigen-specific CD4+ T cells with viral peptide pools in the ViraFEST assay. Following 10 days of culture, CD4+ T cells were isolated. The vaccine given was either BNT162b2 or mRNA-1273, in two doses. The sequencing used CD4+ T cells from PBMCs cultured with HCoV-OC43 spike peptides, collected after COVID-19 vaccination. Sample subset: HCoV-OC43 spike overlapping peptide pool stimulation. Source of these receptors: a human donor who received a COVID-19 vaccine.

The chain links TRBV7-9 to TRBJ1-1; D unclear. Germline V gene sequence: CDR1 SEHNR, CDR2 FQNEAQ (reference sequence). The V end lost 5 bases, the J end lost 1 base, and 8 bases lay between the germline ends. This CDR3 contains 13 residues. This chain's CDR3 is CASSVTWNTEAFF. Here the CDR3 DNA reads TGTGCCAGCAGCGTAACTTGGAACACTGAAGCTTTCTTT.

The chain recombines TRBV7-2 with TRBJ2-7, with no clear D. The CDR3 contains 12 residues. Deletions cut 4 bases from V and 3 bases from J, with 7 bases between. The V gene's germline CDR1 is SGHTA and CDR2 FQGNSA. The DNA of the CDR3 is TGTGCCAGCAGCTACGACGGCTACGAGCAGTACGTC. Translating it yields CASSYDGYEQYV.

This clone occurred once. V is TRBV30 and J is TRBJ2-5; 7 bases are a match to TRBD1. The trim removed 2 bases at V and 4 bases at J, leaving 4 bases unmatched. Germline loops: CDR1 GTSNPN, CDR2 SVGIG (reference sequence). The CDR3 is 13 residues long. The CDR3 region has the DNA TGTGCCTGGAGTCAGGGGGTCTTAGAGACCCAGTACTTC. Protein sequence: CAWSQGVLETQYF.

The rearrangement joins TRBV3-1 (or the pseudogene TRBV3-2) to TRBJ1-1, with unresolved D. Per the germline V gene, CDR1 is LGHDT and CDR2 is YNNKEL (reference sequence). The ends were cut back, 5 bases at V and 5 bases at J, with 12 bases in the middle. This CDR3 spans 13 amino acids. The CDR3 DNA sequence: TGTGCCAGCAGCACCCGGGGTTTGACTGAAGCTTTCTTT. It translates to CASSTRGLTEAFF.

This rearrangement joins TRBV6-5 to TRBJ1-1; no clear D gene. CDR3 length: 14 amino acids. CDR1 MNHEY and CDR2 SVGAGI come from the germline V gene. V was shortened by 2 bases and J by 4 bases, with 11 bases between the two germline ends. Written as DNA, the CDR3 is TGTGCCAGCAGTTACCAACGGGGTTTCACTGAAGCTTTCTTT. It yields the protein CASSYQRGFTEAFF.

This chain joins TRBV10-3 and TRBJ2-1; possible D gene TRBD1, 6 bases. Trimming removed 0 bases from V and 0 bases from J, with 12 bases in between. The CDR3 loop spans 17 amino acids. Germline V lookup: CDR1 ENHRY, CDR2 SYGVKD. The CDR3 loop is CAISESLQGRSYNEQFF. CDR3 DNA: TGTGCCATCAGTGAGTCCTTACAGGGCCGCTCCTACAATGAGCAGTTCTTC.

The V call is TRBV5-1, the J call TRBJ2-2; no firm D call. Trimming took off 1 base at V and 3 bases at J, with 7 bases between the two ends. CDR3 length: 14 amino acids. CDR1 SGHRS and CDR2 YFSETQ come from the germline V gene. The CDR3 DNA reads as TGCGCCAGCAGCTTGTTCGGCCACACCGGGGAGCTGTTTTTT. It encodes CASSLFGHTGELFF.

The chain joins TRBV9 to TRBJ2-2; possibly TRBD1 for D (5 bases). Germline CDR1 and CDR2: SGDLS and YYNGEE. Trimming pared 0 bases from V and 2 bases from J, leaving 11 bases between. This CDR3 contains 16 residues. The CDR3 DNA reads TGTGCCAGCAGCGTAGGCGTACAGGCTAACACCGGGGAGCTGTTTTTT. This gives the protein CASSVGVQANTGELFF.

This sequence joins TRBV7-2 and TRBJ2-7, with 7 bases aligning to TRBD2. Germline CDR1 and CDR2: SGHTA and FQGNSA. The CDR3 runs to 15 residues. The trim removed 1 base at V and 7 bases at J, leaving 10 bases unmatched. The CDR3 here is CASSLGGSRGEEQYV. The CDR3 DNA sequence: TGTGCCAGCAGCTTAGGGGGTAGCCGGGGGGAGGAGCAGTACGTC.

This chain uses TRBV19 with TRBJ1-5; tentative D call: TRBD1 (5 bases). V lost 5 bases and J 4 bases, leaving 18 bases between the germline ends. Looked up from germline, CDR1 is LNHDA and CDR2 is SQIVND (reference sequence). The CDR3 loop spans 16 amino acids. The CDR3 region is CASSSGTALLNQPQHF. For the CDR3, the DNA is TGTGCCAGTAGTTCCGGGACGGCCTTACTTAATCAGCCCCAGCATTTT.

This clone was recorded once. This chain's CDR3 is CASSFNSATGDTQYF. CDR3 sequence (DNA): TGCGCCAGCAGCTTTAACTCAGCGACGGGAGATACGCAGTATTTT. V and J are TRBV5-1 and TRBJ2-3; D is undetermined. CDR3 size: 15 residues. The germline gives CDR1 SGHRS, CDR2 YFSETQ. Trimming stripped 2 bases from V and 5 bases from J, with 15 bases between.

This clone was seen a handful of times. The chain joins TRBV27 to TRBJ2-1; no clear D. V was clipped by 8 bases and J by 0 bases, with 8 bases between them. The CDR3 runs 13 residues. The germline CDR1 and CDR2 sequences are MNHEY and SMNVEV (reference sequence). The CDR3, as DNA: TGTGCCAGCGGGGATAGCTCCTACAATGAGCAGTTCTTC. Translation: CASGDSSYNEQFF.

The rearrangement links TRBV7-2 to TRBJ2-1; the match to TRBD2 covers 7 bases. V lost 5 bases and J lost 4; bases outside the gene matches: 17. CDR3 length: 18 residues. Germline CDR1 SGHTA, CDR2 FQGNSA. The CDR3 DNA is TGTGCCAGCAGCGCCCTCGGAATTAGGGTAGCGGGTTACAATGAGCAGTTCTTC. Residues: CASSALGIRVAGYNEQFF.

The chain couples TRBV6-5 to TRBJ1-6; no clear D. Germline V gene lookup returns CDR1 MNHEY and CDR2 SVGAGI. CDR3 length equals 14 residues. The V and J ends lost 7 bases and 0 bases respectively, with 7 bases between them. The CDR3 DNA reads TGTGCCAGCACGGGGAGCTCCTATAATTCACCCCTCCACTTT. Translated: CASTGSSYNSPLHF.

The table lists this clone with a count of one. V gene TRBV7-8 combines with J gene TRBJ1-1, with D hard to call. Germline-derived CDR1 and CDR2 are SGHVS and FQNEAQ. The ends were cut back, 0 bases at V and 4 bases at J, with 12 bases in the middle. The length of the CDR3 is 15 residues. The CDR3 here is CASSLAGTGATEAFF. CDR3 DNA: TGTGCCAGCAGCTTAGCTGGCACGGGTGCCACTGAAGCTTTCTTT. The variable domain in full, with the rest retrieved from reference TRBV7-8 and TRBJ1-1, is GAGVSQSPRYKVAKRGQDVALRCDPISGHVSLFWYQQALGQGPEFLTYFQNEAQLDKSGLPSDRFFAERPEGSVSTLKIQRTQQEDSAVYLCASSLAGTGATEAFFGQGTRLTVV.

The chain has TRBV5-6 and TRBJ1-2; no definite D call. V gave up 1 base and J gave up 4 bases, with 11 bases separating them. Germline V gives CDR1 SGHDT, CDR2 YYEEEE. This CDR3 contains 14 residues. Here the CDR3 reads CASSLWATTYGYTF. The CDR3 DNA follows: TGTGCCAGCAGCTTGTGGGCGACGACCTATGGCTACACCTTC.

This clone was detected only a few times. This chain connects TRBV7-3 to TRBJ2-1, with 9 nucleotides matching TRBD2. The CDR3 runs to 15 residues. V was pared by 5 bases and J by 9 bases, with 11 bases of the junction left unmatched. The germline V gene encodes CDR1 SGHTA and CDR2 FQGTGA. The CDR3 region has the DNA TGTGCCAGCAGCCTGCGGGGGGGCCCGATAAGTGAGCAGTTCTTC. Protein: CASSLRGGPISEQFF.

Here the CDR3 DNA reads TGCGCCAGCAGCTTGAGGCCAGACACCACAGATACGCAGTATTTT. Protein product: CASSLRPDTTDTQYF. The chain links TRBV5-1 to TRBJ2-3; D gene ambiguous. V shed 1 base and J shed 2 bases, with 11 bases lying between them. CDR1 and CDR2 (germline): SGHRS, YFSETQ. This CDR3 region has 15 residues. The full variable domain, with the rest looked up from reference TRBV5-1 and TRBJ2-3, is KAGVTQTPRYLIKTRGQQVTLSCSPISGHRSVSWYQQTPGQGLQFLFEYFSETQRNKGNFPGRFSGRQFSNSRSEMNVSTLELGDSALYLCASSLRPDTTDTQYFGPGTRLTVL.

A single count supports this clone. The chain is built from TRBV5-6 and TRBJ1-6; TRBD1 is a possible D gene (6 bases). The CDR3 is 15 amino acids. V gave up 0 bases and J gave up 5 bases, with 9 bases separating them. Looked up from germline, CDR1 is SGHDT and CDR2 is YYEEEE. The CDR3: CASSLVGGNNSPLHF. In DNA form, the CDR3 reads TGTGCCAGCAGCTTGGTAGGGGGAAATAATTCACCCCTCCACTTT. The full variable domain, with the rest looked up from reference TRBV5-6 and TRBJ1-6, is DAGVTQSPTHLIKTRGQQVTLRCSPKSGHDTVSWYQQALGQGPQFIFQYYEEEERQRGNFPDRFSGHQFPNYSSELNVNALLLGDSALYLCASSLVGGNNSPLHFGNGTRLTVT.

This clone was seen only once. The chain uses TRBV7-8 and TRBJ1-2; 7 positions agree with TRBD1. This CDR3 is 15 amino acids long. Germline CDR1 and CDR2: SGHVS and FQNEAQ. Trimming removed 5 bases from V and 4 bases from J; junction bases left unmatched: 10. This CDR3 is CASSKTGRDSYGYTF. DNA of the CDR3: TGTGCCAGCAGCAAGACAGGGAGGGATAGCTATGGCTACACCTTC.

The chain recombines TRBV6-5 with TRBJ2-7; D could derive from TRBD1 or TRBD2 (7 bases each). The CDR3 has 15 amino acids. The ends were cut back, 6 bases at V and 3 bases at J, with 18 bases in the middle. Germline V CDR1 and CDR2: MNHEY, SVGAGI. CDR3 sequence reads: CASSKGAGQNYEQYV. The CDR3, as DNA: TGTGCCAGCAGCAAGGGAGCGGGACAGAACTACGAGCAGTACGTC.

For the CDR3, the DNA is TGTGCCACCAGCAGAGATCTTCTTGGGGCAACTAATGAAAAACTGTTTTTT. This codes for CATSRDLLGATNEKLFF. The chain combines TRBV15 with TRBJ1-4; no reliable D call. Germline V lookup: CDR1 LNHNV, CDR2 YYDKDF (reference sequence). The ends were cut back, 0 bases at V and 0 bases at J, with 11 bases in the middle. The CDR3 spans 17 residues.